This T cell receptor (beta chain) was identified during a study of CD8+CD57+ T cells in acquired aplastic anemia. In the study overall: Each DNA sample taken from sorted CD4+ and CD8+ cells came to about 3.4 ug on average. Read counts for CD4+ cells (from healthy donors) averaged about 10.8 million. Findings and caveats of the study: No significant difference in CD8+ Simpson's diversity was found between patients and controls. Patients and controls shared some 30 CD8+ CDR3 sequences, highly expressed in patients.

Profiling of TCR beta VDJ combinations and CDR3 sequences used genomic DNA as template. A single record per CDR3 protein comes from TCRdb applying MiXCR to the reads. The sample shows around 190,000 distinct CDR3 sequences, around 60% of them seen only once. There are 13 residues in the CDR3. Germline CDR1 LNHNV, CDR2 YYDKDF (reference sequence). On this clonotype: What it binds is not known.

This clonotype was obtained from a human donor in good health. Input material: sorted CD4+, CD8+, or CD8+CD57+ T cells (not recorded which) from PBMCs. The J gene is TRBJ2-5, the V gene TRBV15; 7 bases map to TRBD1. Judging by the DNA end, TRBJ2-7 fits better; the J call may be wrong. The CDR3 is CATSVGGGGEQYF. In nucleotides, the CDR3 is TGTGCCACCAGCGTAGGGGGCGGAGGCGAGCAGTACTTC.